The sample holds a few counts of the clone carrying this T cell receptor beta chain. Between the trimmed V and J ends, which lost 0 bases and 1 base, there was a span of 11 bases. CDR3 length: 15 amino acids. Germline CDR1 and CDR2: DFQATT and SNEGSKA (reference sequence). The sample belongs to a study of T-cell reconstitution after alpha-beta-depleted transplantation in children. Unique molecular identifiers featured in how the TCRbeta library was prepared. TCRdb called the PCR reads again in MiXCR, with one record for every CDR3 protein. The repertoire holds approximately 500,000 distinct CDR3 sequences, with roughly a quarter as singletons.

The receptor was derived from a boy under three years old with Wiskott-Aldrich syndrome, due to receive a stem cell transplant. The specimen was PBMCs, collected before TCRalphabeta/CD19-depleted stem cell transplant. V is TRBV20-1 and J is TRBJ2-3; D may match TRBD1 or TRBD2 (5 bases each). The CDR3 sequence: CSARDPRGGTDTQYF. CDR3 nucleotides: TGCAGTGCTAGAGATCCGAGGGGTGGCACAGATACGCAGTATTTT.